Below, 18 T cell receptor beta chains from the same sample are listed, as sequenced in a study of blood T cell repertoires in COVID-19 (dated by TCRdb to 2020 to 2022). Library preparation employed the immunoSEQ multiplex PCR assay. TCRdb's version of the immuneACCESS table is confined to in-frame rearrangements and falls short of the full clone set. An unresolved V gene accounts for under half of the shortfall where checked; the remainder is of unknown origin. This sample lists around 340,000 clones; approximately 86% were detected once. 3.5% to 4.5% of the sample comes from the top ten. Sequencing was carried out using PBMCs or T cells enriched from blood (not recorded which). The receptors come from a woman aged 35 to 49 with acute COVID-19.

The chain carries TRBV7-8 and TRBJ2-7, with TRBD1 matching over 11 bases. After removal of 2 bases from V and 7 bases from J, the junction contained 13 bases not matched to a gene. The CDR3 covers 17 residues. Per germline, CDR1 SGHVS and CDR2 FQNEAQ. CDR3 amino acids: CASSLNSLVDRGREQYF. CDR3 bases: TGTGCCAGCAGCTTAAATTCGCTCGTGGACAGGGGGCGGGAGCAGTACTTC.

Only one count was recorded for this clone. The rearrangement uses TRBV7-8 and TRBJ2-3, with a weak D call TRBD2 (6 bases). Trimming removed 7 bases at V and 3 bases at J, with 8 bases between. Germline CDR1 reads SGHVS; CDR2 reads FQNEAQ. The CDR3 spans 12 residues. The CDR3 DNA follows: TGTGCCAGCACCCGGGAGACAGATACGCAGTATTTT. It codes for CASTRETDTQYF.

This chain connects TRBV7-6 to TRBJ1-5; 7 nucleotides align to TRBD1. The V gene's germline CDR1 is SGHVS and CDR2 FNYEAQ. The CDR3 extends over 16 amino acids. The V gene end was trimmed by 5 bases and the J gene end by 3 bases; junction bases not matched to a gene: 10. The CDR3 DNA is TGTGCCAGCAGCGCCGGGACAGAGCATCACAATCAGCCCCAGCATTTT. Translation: CASSAGTEHHNQPQHF.

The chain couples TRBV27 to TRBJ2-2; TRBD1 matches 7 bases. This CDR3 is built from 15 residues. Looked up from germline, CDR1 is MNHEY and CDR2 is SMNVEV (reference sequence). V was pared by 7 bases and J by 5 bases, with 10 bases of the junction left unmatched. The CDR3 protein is CASNRAGGFTGELFF. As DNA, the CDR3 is TGTGCCAGCAATAGGGCAGGGGGTTTTACCGGGGAGCTGTTTTTT.

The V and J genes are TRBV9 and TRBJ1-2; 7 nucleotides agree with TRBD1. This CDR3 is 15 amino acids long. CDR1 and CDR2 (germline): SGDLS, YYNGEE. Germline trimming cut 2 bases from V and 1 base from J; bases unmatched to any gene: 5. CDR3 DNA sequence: TGTGCCAGCAGCGTCGACAGGGCCATTAACTATGGCTACACCTTC. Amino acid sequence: CASSVDRAINYGYTF. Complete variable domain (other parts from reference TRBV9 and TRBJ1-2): DSGVTQTPKHLITATGQRVTLRCSPRSGDLSVYWYQQSLDQGLQFLIQYYNGEERAKGNILERFSAQQFPDLHSELNLSSLELGDSALYFCASSVDRAINYGYTFGSGTRLTVV.

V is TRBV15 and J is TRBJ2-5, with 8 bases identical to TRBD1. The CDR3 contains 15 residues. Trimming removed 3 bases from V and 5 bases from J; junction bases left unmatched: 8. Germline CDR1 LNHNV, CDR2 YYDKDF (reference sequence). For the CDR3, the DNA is TGTGCCACCAGCAGGCGACAGGGGTTCAGGGAGACCCAGTACTTC. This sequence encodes CATSRRQGFRETQYF.

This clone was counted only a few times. In DNA form, the CDR3 reads TGTGCCAGCAGTCCGGGACTCAACACAGATACGCAGTATTTT. The encoded protein is CASSPGLNTDTQYF. The V gene is TRBV27, the J gene TRBJ2-3, with a possible D match to TRBD2 (6 bases). From germline, CDR1 is MNHEY and CDR2 SMNVEV (reference sequence). V lost 5 bases, J lost 2 bases, and 11 bases lay in between. This CDR3 comprises 14 residues.

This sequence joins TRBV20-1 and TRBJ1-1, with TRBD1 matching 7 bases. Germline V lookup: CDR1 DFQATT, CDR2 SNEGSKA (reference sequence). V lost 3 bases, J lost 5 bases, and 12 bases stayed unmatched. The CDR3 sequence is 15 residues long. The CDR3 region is CSASRPRTGTTEAFF. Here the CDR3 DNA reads TGCAGTGCTAGTCGCCCCCGGACAGGTACGACTGAAGCTTTCTTT.

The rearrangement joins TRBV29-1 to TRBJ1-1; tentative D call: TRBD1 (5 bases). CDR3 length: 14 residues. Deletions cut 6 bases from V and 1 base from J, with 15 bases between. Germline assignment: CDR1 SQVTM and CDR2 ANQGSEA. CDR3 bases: TGCAGCGTCATGAAGACAGCCCAGAACACTGAAGCTTTCTTT. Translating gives CSVMKTAQNTEAFF.

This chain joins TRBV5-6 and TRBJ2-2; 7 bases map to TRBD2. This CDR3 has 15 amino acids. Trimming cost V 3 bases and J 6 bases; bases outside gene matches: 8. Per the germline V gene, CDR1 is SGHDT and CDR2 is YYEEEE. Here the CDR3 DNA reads TGTGCCAGCAGCTCGCAAACTGGACTAGCCGGGGAGCTGTTTTTT. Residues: CASSSQTGLAGELFF.

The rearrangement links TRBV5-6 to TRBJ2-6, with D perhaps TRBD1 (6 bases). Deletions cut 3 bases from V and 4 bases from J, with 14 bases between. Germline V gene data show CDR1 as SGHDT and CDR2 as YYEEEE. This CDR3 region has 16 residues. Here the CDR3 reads CASSSAGGAGANVLTF. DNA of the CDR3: TGTGCCAGCAGCTCCGCTGGGGGCGCAGGGGCCAACGTCCTGACTTTC.

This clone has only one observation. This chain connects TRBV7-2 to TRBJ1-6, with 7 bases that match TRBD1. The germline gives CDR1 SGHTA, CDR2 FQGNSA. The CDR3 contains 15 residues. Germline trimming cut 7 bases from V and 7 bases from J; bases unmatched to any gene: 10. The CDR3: CASKIEGALNSPLHF. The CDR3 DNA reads TGTGCCAGCAAAATAGAGGGGGCTCTCAATTCACCCCTCCACTTT.

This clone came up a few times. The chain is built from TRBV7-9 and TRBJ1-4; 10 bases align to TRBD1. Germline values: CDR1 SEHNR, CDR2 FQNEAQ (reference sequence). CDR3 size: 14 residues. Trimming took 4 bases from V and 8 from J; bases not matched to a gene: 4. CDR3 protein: CASSSTGGREKLFF. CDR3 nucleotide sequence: TGTGCCAGCAGCTCGACAGGGGGCAGAGAAAAACTGTTTTTT.

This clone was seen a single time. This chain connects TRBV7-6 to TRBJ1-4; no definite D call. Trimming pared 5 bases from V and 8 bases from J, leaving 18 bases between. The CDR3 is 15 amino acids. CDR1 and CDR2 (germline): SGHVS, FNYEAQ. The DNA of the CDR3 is TGTGCCAGCAGCCTTGAAGGTCCGGGAGGGGAAAAACTGTTTTTT. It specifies CASSLEGPGGEKLFF. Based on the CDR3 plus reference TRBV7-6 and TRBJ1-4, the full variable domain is GAGVSQSPRYKVTKRGQDVALRCDPISGHVSLYWYRQALGQGPEFLTYFNYEAQQDKSGLPNDRFSAERPEGSISTLTIQRTEQRDSAMYRCASSLEGPGGEKLFFGSGTQLSVL.

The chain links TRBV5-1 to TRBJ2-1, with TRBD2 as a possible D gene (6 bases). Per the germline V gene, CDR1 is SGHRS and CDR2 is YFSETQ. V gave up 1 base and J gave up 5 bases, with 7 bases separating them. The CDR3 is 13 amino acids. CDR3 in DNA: TGCGCCAGCAGCTTGACTAGCAACAATGAGCAGTTCTTC. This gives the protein CASSLTSNNEQFF.

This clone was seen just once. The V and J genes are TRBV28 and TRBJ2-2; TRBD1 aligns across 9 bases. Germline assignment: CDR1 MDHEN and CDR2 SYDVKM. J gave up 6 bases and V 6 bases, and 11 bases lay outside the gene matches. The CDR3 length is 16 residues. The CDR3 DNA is TGTGCCAGCAGGAATTCGGACAGGGGAATAGCCGGGGAGCTGTTTTTT. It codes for CASRNSDRGIAGELFF.

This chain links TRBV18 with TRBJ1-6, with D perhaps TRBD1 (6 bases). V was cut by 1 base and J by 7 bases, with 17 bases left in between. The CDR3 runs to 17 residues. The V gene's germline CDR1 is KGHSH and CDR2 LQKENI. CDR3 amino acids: CASSPRTGSSRNSPLHF. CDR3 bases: TGTGCCAGCTCACCACGAACAGGGTCGAGTAGGAATTCACCCCTCCACTTT.

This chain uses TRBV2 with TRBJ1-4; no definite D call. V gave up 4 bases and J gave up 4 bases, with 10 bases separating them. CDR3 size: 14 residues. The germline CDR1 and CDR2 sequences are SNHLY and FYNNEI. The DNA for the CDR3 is TGTGCCAGCAGTGTCAGAGCGAGTAATGAAAAACTGTTTTTT. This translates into CASSVRASNEKLFF. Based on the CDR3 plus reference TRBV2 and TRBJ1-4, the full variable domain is EPEVTQTPSHQVTQMGQEVILRCVPISNHLYFYWYRQILGQKVEFLVSFYNNEISEKSEIFDDQFSVERPDGSNFTLKIRSTKLEDSAMYFCASSVRASNEKLFFGSGTQLSVL.